Listed here are 30 T cell receptor beta chains from one sample, sequenced in a study of shared clonotypes between healthy human individuals. Measured with immunoSEQ multiplex PCR; TCRdb has only the in-frame clones, and not every one. The repertoire holds under 1,100,000 clones, with approximately 70% as singletons. The sample consisted of memory CD4+ T cells sorted from blood. Sample subset: CD45RA-negative fraction. These receptors all come from a man aged 18-30 years in good health.

This sequence joins TRBV7-2 and TRBJ1-1, with no clear D. With 1 base removed from V and 10 bases from J, the gap between germline ends came to 10 bases. Germline assignment: CDR1 SGHTA and CDR2 FQGNSA. This CDR3 is built from 12 residues. This CDR3 is CASSLDPVVAFF. CDR3 coding DNA: TGTGCCAGCAGCTTAGATCCCGTGGTAGCTTTCTTT.

This clone appeared once. This may arise from a read error, as a much more abundant clone is one base away. The sample holds other DNA sequences that translate to the same CDR3. V usage is TRBV7-2 and J usage is TRBJ2-2; D remains unclear. Between the trimmed V and J ends, which lost 4 bases and 3 bases, there was a span of 3 bases. Germline V CDR1 and CDR2: SGHTA, FQGNSA. The CDR3 extends over 12 amino acids. The CDR3, as DNA: TGTGCCAGCAGCTCTTACACCGGGGAGCTGTTTTTT. This codes for CASSSYTGELFF.

J is TRBJ1-1 and V is TRBV19; no definite D call. V lost 6 bases and J lost 2, with 16 bases in between. Germline V lookup: CDR1 LNHDA, CDR2 SQIVND (reference sequence). The CDR3 length is 15 residues. The CDR3: CASSRSDRANTEAFF. Here the CDR3 DNA reads TGTGCCAGTAGCAGAAGCGACCGGGCTAACACTGAAGCTTTCTTT.

CDR3 protein: CASSEGSASTDTQYF. CDR3 coding DNA: TGTGCCAGCAGTGAGGGGTCAGCGAGCACAGATACGCAGTATTTT. The chain combines TRBV6-4 with TRBJ2-3; D ambiguous. This CDR3 region has 15 residues. V shed 3 bases and J shed 0 bases, with 10 bases lying between them. Germline CDR1 and CDR2: MRHNA and SNTAGT.

V gene TRBV20-1 combines with J gene TRBJ2-1; perhaps TRBD1 as D (7 bases). CDR1 DFQATT and CDR2 SNEGSKA come from the germline V gene (reference sequence). This CDR3 is built from 11 residues. The DNA for the CDR3 is TGCAGCACAGGGGAGGTGCATGAGCAGTTCTTC. It is translated as CSTGEVHEQFF.

This clone has more than one count but fewer than ten. This chain joins TRBV5-4 and TRBJ1-6, with a tentative D call TRBD1 (5 bases). Trimming removed 3 bases at V and 6 bases at J, with 16 bases between. CDR1 is SGHNT, CDR2 YYREEE, per germline (reference sequence). The CDR3 sequence is 16 residues long. The CDR3 region has the DNA TGTGCCAGCAGCTCAGGACGGGACCGAGCTAATTCACCCCTCCACTTT. Protein product: CASSSGRDRANSPLHF.

This clone has just a few counts. V gene TRBV6-5 combines with J gene TRBJ1-6; possibly TRBD1 for D (5 bases). V was cut by 6 bases and J by 7 bases, with 13 bases left in between. Germline CDR1 and CDR2: MNHEY and SVGAGI. The CDR3 length is 14 residues. The CDR3 here is CASRPQALNSPLHF. CDR3 sequence (DNA): TGTGCCAGCAGGCCACAGGCCCTAAATTCACCCCTCCACTTT.

As for this clone: This specimen includes other DNA sequences encoding the same CDR3. V gene TRBV5-1 combines with J gene TRBJ1-4, with D unresolved. The CDR3 totals 13 residues. Germline V CDR1 and CDR2: SGHRS, YFSETQ. The V end lost 0 bases, the J end lost 8 bases, and 8 bases lay between the germline ends. The CDR3 region is CASSLEGGEKLFF. The CDR3 nucleotides are TGCGCCAGCAGCTTGGAAGGAGGGGAAAAACTGTTTTTT.

The J gene is TRBJ2-6, the V gene TRBV7-6; TRBD1 might be the D (5 bases). Germline CDR1 and CDR2: SGHVS and FNYEAQ. Trimming pared 3 bases from V and 4 bases from J, leaving 16 bases between. The CDR3 has 17 amino acids. The CDR3 region has the DNA TGTGCCAGCAGCTTTGGGGCTTCCTCTGCCGGGGCCAACGTCCTGACTTTC. Translated, it gives CASSFGASSAGANVLTF.

The rearrangement links TRBV18 to TRBJ2-7; D call uncertain. Germline loops: CDR1 KGHSH, CDR2 LQKENI. The CDR3 runs to 12 residues. Trimming pared 3 bases from V and 7 bases from J, leaving 10 bases between. The CDR3 nucleotides read TGTGCCAGCTCACCGGTCTTGGGGGAGCAGTACTTC. It is translated as CASSPVLGEQYF.

This clone appeared a single time. V usage is TRBV18 and J usage is TRBJ2-3, with 12 bases lining up with TRBD2. Germline assignment: CDR1 KGHSH and CDR2 LQKENI. Germline trimming cut 3 bases from V and 7 bases from J; bases unmatched to any gene: 8. The CDR3 length is 16 residues. In DNA form, the CDR3 reads TGTGCCAGCTCACCTGGACTAGCGGGGACTCCTAATACGCAGTATTTT. Translating it yields CASSPGLAGTPNTQYF.

V usage is TRBV25-1 and J usage is TRBJ2-3; 11 nucleotides match TRBD2. CDR1 and CDR2 (germline): MGHDK, SYGVNS. V lost 2 bases and J lost 3; bases outside the gene matches: 4. The CDR3 is made up of 16 amino acids. The DNA for the CDR3 is TGTGCCAGCAGTGAACTTAGCGGGGGGGGTACAGATACGCAGTATTTT. It specifies CASSELSGGGTDTQYF.

The V call is TRBV6-5, the J call TRBJ1-3, with 9 bases lining up with TRBD1. CDR1 MNHEY and CDR2 SVGAGI come from the germline V gene. With 4 bases clipped from V and 2 bases from J, the junction kept 3 bases outside the gene matches. The CDR3 loop spans 15 amino acids. The CDR3 nucleotides are TGTGCCAGCAGTTCCAGGACAGGGGCTGGAAACACCATATATTTT. This encodes CASSSRTGAGNTIYF.

CDR3 sequence: CASSIGGKSSYEQYF. Here the CDR3 DNA reads TGTGCCAGTAGTATCGGGGGAAAGAGCTCCTACGAGCAGTACTTC. The chain uses TRBV19 and TRBJ2-7, with D possibly TRBD2 on 6 matching bases. The CDR3 is 15 amino acids. Trimming removed 3 bases from V and 0 bases from J, with 12 bases in between. Germline CDR1 LNHDA, CDR2 SQIVND (reference sequence). Looking up the rest from reference TRBV19 and TRBJ2-7 gives the full variable domain: DGGITQSPKYLFRKEGQNVTLSCEQNLNHDAMYWYRQDPGQGLRLIYYSQIVNDFQKGDIAEGYSVSREKKESFPLTVTSAQKNPTAFYLCASSIGGKSSYEQYFGPGTRLTVT.

V usage is TRBV18 and J usage is TRBJ1-4, with D perhaps matching TRBD1 (5 bases). This CDR3 comprises 14 residues. From germline, CDR1 is KGHSH and CDR2 LQKENI. Trimming removed 0 bases from V and 8 bases from J, with 10 bases in between. The CDR3 DNA is TGTGCCAGCTCACCACCCCCAGGGAAGGAAAAACTGTTTTTT. It yields the protein CASSPPPGKEKLFF.

The chain joins TRBV5-1 to TRBJ2-3; 9 bases match TRBD2. The CDR3 runs 16 residues. V shed 0 bases, J shed 5 bases, and the junction held 7 bases outside the gene matches. Germline V gene lookup returns CDR1 SGHRS and CDR2 YFSETQ. CDR3 coding DNA: TGCGCCAGCAGCTTGGGTTCTAGCGGGATAGGAGATACGCAGTATTTT. It translates to CASSLGSSGIGDTQYF.

The chain is built from TRBV5-1 and TRBJ2-5, with D perhaps being TRBD1 or TRBD2 (5 bases each). The germline V and J ends were trimmed by 1 base and 1 base, with 14 bases remaining between them. Germline lookup yields CDR1 SGHRS and CDR2 YFSETQ. This CDR3 is 16 amino acids long. CDR3 DNA: TGCGCCAGCAGCTTGAAACTAGGACACATCCAAGAGACCCAGTACTTC. It encodes CASSLKLGHIQETQYF.

This clone has a count of ten or more. This chain joins TRBV4-1 and TRBJ1-5, with 12 bases matching TRBD1. Germline loops: CDR1 MGHRA, CDR2 YSYEKL. Germline trimming cut 0 bases from V and 7 bases from J; bases unmatched to any gene: 1. This CDR3 region has 15 residues. The CDR3 loop is CASSQEGQGAQPQHF. Written as DNA, the CDR3 is TGCGCCAGCAGCCAAGAGGGACAGGGGGCCCAGCCCCAGCATTTT.

V usage is TRBV15 and J usage is TRBJ2-3, with TRBD2 identical over 15 bases. The CDR3 contains 18 residues. Germline V CDR1 and CDR2: LNHNV, YYDKDF (reference sequence). J gave up 2 bases and V 1 base, and 4 bases lay outside the gene matches. Here the CDR3 reads CATSRGRTSGRVTDTQYF. The CDR3 DNA follows: TGTGCCACCAGCAGAGGAAGGACTAGCGGGAGGGTCACAGATACGCAGTATTTT.

This clone was recorded many times. The germline gene is not matched at one end of the junction; a read error may be the cause. The chain links TRBV7-7 to TRBJ2-5; D is possibly TRBD1 (5 bases). CDR1 and CDR2 from the germline V gene are SSHAT and FNYEAQ (reference sequence). CDR3 length: 13 residues. CDR3 DNA sequence: TGTGCTAGCAGCTTAGGGGTCACGGAGACCCAGTACTTC. The encoded protein is CASSLGVTETQYF.

V usage is TRBV10-3 and J usage is TRBJ2-1; D gene ambiguous. Germline V CDR1 and CDR2: ENHRY, SYGVKD. The CDR3 is made up of 13 amino acids. With 10 bases removed from V and 2 bases from J, the gap between germline ends came to 12 bases. The CDR3 here is CATHPDTYNEQFF. In DNA form, the CDR3 reads TGTGCCACCCACCCTGATACCTACAATGAGCAGTTCTTC.

The rearrangement links TRBV5-1 to TRBJ2-4; no clear D. The CDR3 consists of 15 residues. The germline CDR1 and CDR2 sequences are SGHRS and YFSETQ. With 4 bases removed from V and 2 bases from J, the gap between germline ends came to 13 bases. The CDR3 nucleotides are TGCGCCAGCAGCCCCCCGTGGGATTCCAAAAACATTCAGTACTTC. It yields the protein CASSPPWDSKNIQYF.

V gene TRBV6-6 combines with J gene TRBJ2-2, with 7 bases aligning to TRBD1. Germline loops: CDR1 MNHNY, CDR2 SVGAGI (reference sequence). CDR3 length: 15 residues. V lost 6 bases to trimming and J lost 1 base; unmatched junction nucleotides: 5. The CDR3 region is CASSLGGGNTGELFF. The CDR3 bases are TGTGCCAGCAGCCTAGGGGGCGGGAACACCGGGGAGCTGTTTTTT.

The chain uses TRBV5-5 and TRBJ2-1, with a weak D call TRBD2 (5 bases). The CDR3 covers 12 residues. CDR1 and CDR2 from the germline V gene are SGHKS and YYEKEE (reference sequence). Trimming removed 0 bases at V and 15 bases at J, with 13 bases between. This CDR3 is CASSLEGRRPFF. The DNA of the CDR3 is TGTGCCAGCAGCTTGGAAGGGAGAAGGCCGTTCTTC.

The rearrangement links TRBV4-3 to TRBJ2-2; TRBD2 agrees at 9 bases. The CDR3 contains 17 residues. Germline V CDR1 and CDR2: LGHNA, YSLEER. V dropped 1 base and J dropped 7; count of bases not matched to a gene: 10. CDR3 nucleotides: TGCGCCAGCAGCCAAGCCCGGGGTAGCGGGAGTGGCGGGGAGCTGTTTTTT. Residues: CASSQARGSGSGGELFF.

The chain joins TRBV19 to TRBJ1-3; possible D gene TRBD1, 5 bases. Germline CDR1 is LNHDA and CDR2 is SQIVND (reference sequence). The germline V and J ends were trimmed by 7 bases and 0 bases, with 16 bases remaining between them. CDR3 length: 16 residues. CDR3 in amino acids: CASTPTRVNSGNTIYF. The CDR3, as DNA: TGTGCCAGTACCCCGACCAGGGTGAACTCTGGAAACACCATATATTTT.

The chain recombines TRBV2 with TRBJ1-1; D is possibly TRBD1 (6 bases). V lost 8 bases and J 7 bases, leaving 17 bases between the germline ends. The CDR3 extends over 13 amino acids. CDR1 and CDR2 (germline): SNHLY, FYNNEI. This CDR3 is CASHRAPRGEAFF. DNA for the CDR3: TGTGCCAGCCACAGGGCCCCTAGGGGTGAAGCTTTCTTT.

The chain has TRBV5-5 and TRBJ2-2, with D tentatively TRBD1 (6 bases). The CDR3 has 15 residues. The ends were cut back, 4 bases at V and 3 bases at J, with 13 bases in the middle. Germline loops: CDR1 SGHKS, CDR2 YYEKEE (reference sequence). CDR3 nucleotide sequence: TGTGCCAGCAGCCCTAACAGGGTTTACACCGGGGAGCTGTTTTTT. This translates into CASSPNRVYTGELFF. Drawing the rest from reference TRBV5-5 and TRBJ2-2, the complete variable domain is DAGVTQSPTHLIKTRGQQVTLRCSPISGHKSVSWYQQVLGQGPQFIFQYYEKEERGRGNFPDRFSARQFPNYSSELNVNALLLGDSALYLCASSPNRVYTGELFFGEGSRLTVL.

This chain connects TRBV6-5 to TRBJ2-7; unclear D gene. V was cut by 11 bases and J by 5 bases, with 22 bases left in between. The CDR3 length is 14 residues. Germline V gene sequence: CDR1 MNHEY, CDR2 SVGAGI. This CDR3 is CARKNRTIHHEQYF. The DNA of the CDR3 is TGTGCCCGCAAAAACCGGACCATTCACCACGAGCAGTACTTC.

This clone is a singleton in its sample. This chain connects TRBV28 to TRBJ2-7, with D tentatively TRBD1 (6 bases). V was pared by 8 bases and J by 5 bases, with 13 bases between. Germline-derived CDR1 and CDR2 are MDHEN and SYDVKM. There are 12 residues in the CDR3. CDR3: CASGAGVHEQYF. In DNA, the CDR3 is TGTGCCAGCGGTGCAGGGGTCCACGAGCAGTACTTC.